The 21 T cell receptor beta chains given below trace back to one sample, sequenced in a study of blood T cells in healthy people across ages. Together with a sample-barcoded 5' primer, a J-beta primer mix was included in a second PCR lasting roughly 6 to 12 cycles. TCRdb re-called the 5' RACE reads through MiXCR, storing one row per CDR3 protein. Seen here are about 970,000 distinct CDR3 sequences, approximately 50% observed once, and the top ten hold 20% to 25%. Sequencing input: blood. These receptors all stem from a woman aged 55-75 years in good health.

This clonotype was seen many times. The chain employs TRBV29-1 and TRBJ2-3, with 8 bases aligning to TRBD2. Trimming removed 5 bases from V and 8 bases from J; junction bases left unmatched: 9. This CDR3 region has 13 residues. Looked up from germline, CDR1 is SQVTM and CDR2 is ANQGSEA. CDR3 in DNA: TGCAGCGTTCCGGGACTAGGGGTGGGTACGCAGTATTTT. Amino acids: CSVPGLGVGTQYF.

Only one count was recorded for this clonotype. The junction departs from germline at one end; a sequencing error may be responsible. V and J are TRBV11-2 and TRBJ2-1, with D uncertain. The CDR3 length is 12 residues. The germline gives CDR1 SGHAT, CDR2 FQNNGV. The CDR3 protein is CASSLIINERFF. The CDR3 coding sequence is TGTGCCAGCAGCTTGATTATCAATGAGCGGTTCTTC.

This chain uses TRBV6-5 with TRBJ1-5, with D tentatively TRBD1 (5 bases). Germline lookup yields CDR1 MNHEY and CDR2 SVGAGI. V lost 6 bases, J lost 1 base, and 10 bases lay in between. The CDR3 sequence is 14 residues long. CDR3 in DNA: TGTGCCAGCAGCAGGGTAATAAGCAATCAGCCCCAGCATTTT. Translating gives CASSRVISNQPQHF.

CDR3 coding DNA: TGTGCCAGCAGTCGAAGGACAGGGGCCGCTGAGAAGCAGTACTTC. It translates to CASSRRTGAAEKQYF. The V call is TRBV6-5, the J call TRBJ2-5, with 9 bases identical to TRBD1. V lost 5 bases to trimming and J lost 11 bases; unmatched junction nucleotides: 15. The length of the CDR3 is 15 residues. CDR1 is MNHEY and CDR2 is SVGAGI in the germline V gene.

This chain connects TRBV6-5 to TRBJ2-5, with D possibly being TRBD2 (5 bases). The germline V gene has CDR1 MNHEY and CDR2 SVGAGI. The CDR3 consists of 15 residues. V was shortened by 5 bases and J by 5 bases, with 18 bases between the two germline ends. CDR3 in amino acids: CASSRKVASGETQYF. CDR3 nucleotides: TGTGCCAGCAGTCGTAAAGTAGCGTCGGGGGAGACCCAGTACTTC.

This chain joins TRBV5-1 and TRBJ2-5; D not certain. There are 15 residues in the CDR3. Looked up from germline, CDR1 is SGHRS and CDR2 is YFSETQ. V lost 2 bases to trimming and J lost 7 bases, with 18 bases between them. The CDR3 bases are TGCGCCAGCAGCTTTTCACTTGGTAACGAAGGGACCCAGTACTTC. Residues: CASSFSLGNEGTQYF.

The chain carries TRBV11-2 and TRBJ1-2; D remains ambiguous. Germline V gene lookup returns CDR1 SGHAT and CDR2 FQNNGV. The CDR3 sequence is 16 residues long. Trimming pared 4 bases from V and 4 bases from J, leaving 19 bases between. CDR3 sequence reads: CASSSLVTRSSYGYTF. The DNA for the CDR3 is TGTGCCAGCAGCTCCCTAGTCACCCGGTCATCCTATGGCTACACCTTC.

The genes are TRBV20-1 and TRBJ2-1; 8 nucleotides match TRBD2. V dropped 2 bases and J dropped 1; count of bases not matched to a gene: 7. The CDR3 has 16 amino acids. The germline V gene encodes CDR1 DFQATT and CDR2 SNEGSKA (reference sequence). Here the CDR3 DNA reads TGCAGTGCTAGAACCCCAGCGGGAGTTTCCTACAATGAGCAGTTCTTC. Its translation is CSARTPAGVSYNEQFF.

This clonotype was found a few times. The chain links TRBV12-3 or TRBV12-4 to TRBJ2-4; no clear D. Trimming removed 4 bases at V and 6 bases at J, with 7 bases between. The CDR3 sequence is 12 residues long. CDR3 loop: CASSWAGNIQYF. CDR3 in DNA: TGTGCCAGCAGTTGGGCAGGAAACATTCAGTACTTC.

The rearrangement joins TRBV3-1 to TRBJ2-3, with D perhaps assigned TRBD1 or TRBD2 (5 bases each). Germline V gives CDR1 LGHDT, CDR2 YNNKEL (reference sequence). This CDR3 has 16 residues. The V and J ends lost 4 bases and 2 bases respectively, with 16 bases between them. CDR3 DNA: TGTGCCAGCAGCCCCGCGTGGGACGGATCCACAGATACGCAGTATTTT. Amino acids: CASSPAWDGSTDTQYF.

The genes are TRBV4-1 and TRBJ1-2, with D tentatively TRBD1 (5 bases). The CDR3 is 15 residues long. The V and J ends lost 4 bases and 7 bases respectively, with 19 bases between them. The germline V gene encodes CDR1 MGHRA and CDR2 YSYEKL. The CDR3 nucleotides read TGCGCCAGCAGCCGACTGAACCAGGGAAGCACTGGCTACACCTTC. It translates to CASSRLNQGSTGYTF.

The chain combines TRBV27 with TRBJ2-3; 7 bases agree with TRBD1. With V trimmed by 7 bases and J by 4 bases, 5 bases remained unmatched. CDR3 size: 13 residues. Germline V gene lookup returns CDR1 MNHEY and CDR2 SMNVEV (reference sequence). CDR3 region: CASKGALADTQYF. DNA of the CDR3: TGTGCCAGCAAGGGGGCGCTCGCAGATACGCAGTATTTT.

The rearrangement links TRBV5-6 to TRBJ2-1; tentative D call: TRBD2 (7 bases). Per germline, CDR1 SGHDT and CDR2 YYEEEE. The V gene lost 1 base and the J gene lost 7 bases, with 18 bases spanning the gap. The CDR3 is made up of 16 amino acids. CDR3 sequence (DNA): TGTGCCAGCAGCTTGTGGGGGGGGCTAGAGGGTAATGAGCAGTTCTTC. Its protein is CASSLWGGLEGNEQFF.

The rearrangement links TRBV10-3 to TRBJ2-5, with 8 positions matching TRBD1. The CDR3 length is 12 residues. With 10 bases clipped from V and 5 bases from J, the junction kept 6 bases outside the gene matches. Germline V CDR1 and CDR2: ENHRY, SYGVKD. This chain's CDR3 is CATGQGLETQYF. As DNA, the CDR3 is TGTGCCACCGGACAGGGTCTGGAGACCCAGTACTTC.

The gene calls are TRBV25-1 and TRBJ2-7; the D gene is possibly TRBD1 (5 bases). The CDR3 has 15 residues. The germline V gene has CDR1 MGHDK and CDR2 SYGVNS. V lost 4 bases, J lost 0 bases, and 13 bases lay in between. The CDR3: CASSVRGASSYEQYF. CDR3 nucleotide sequence: TGTGCCAGCAGTGTCCGTGGGGCCAGCTCCTACGAGCAGTACTTC.

The chain employs TRBV20-1 and TRBJ1-1, with no clear D. CDR1 and CDR2 from the germline V gene are DFQATT and SNEGSKA (reference sequence). V shed 5 bases and J shed 2 bases, with 18 bases lying between them. The CDR3 totals 15 residues. The CDR3 loop reads CSARPSGSINTEAFF. The CDR3 nucleotides are TGCAGTGCTCGACCATCCGGGTCTATCAACACTGAAGCTTTCTTT.

This clonotype was seen a handful of times. The rearrangement joins TRBV10-3 to TRBJ2-7, with 7 bases matching TRBD1. The germline CDR1 and CDR2 sequences are ENHRY and SYGVKD. The CDR3 runs to 13 residues. Unmatched junction bases numbered 6, after V lost 3 bases and J lost 7 bases. The CDR3: CAISDRQGGEQYF. CDR3 sequence (DNA): TGTGCCATCAGTGACCGACAGGGTGGAGAGCAGTACTTC.

This clonotype was observed a few times. This chain connects TRBV9 to TRBJ2-5; possible D gene TRBD1, 6 bases. This CDR3 is built from 15 residues. Germline assignment: CDR1 SGDLS and CDR2 YYNGEE. With 0 bases removed from V and 2 bases from J, the gap between germline ends came to 11 bases. DNA of the CDR3: TGTGCCAGCAGCGTAGCCCCGGACAGTCAAGAGACCCAGTACTTC. The encoded protein is CASSVAPDSQETQYF. Variable domain in full (rest from reference TRBV9 and TRBJ2-5): DSGVTQTPKHLITATGQRVTLRCSPRSGDLSVYWYQQSLDQGLQFLIQYYNGEERAKGNILERFSAQQFPDLHSELNLSSLELGDSALYFCASSVAPDSQETQYFGPGTRLLVL.

This clonotype has a handful of counts. The chain has TRBV18 and TRBJ2-4, with D hard to call. This CDR3 spans 15 amino acids. CDR1 and CDR2 (germline): KGHSH, LQKENI. The ends were cut back, 3 bases at V and 1 base at J, with 10 bases in the middle. CDR3 in DNA: TGTGCCAGCTCACCTTTAAAGGAGGCCAAAAACATTCAGTACTTC. Encoded protein: CASSPLKEAKNIQYF.

The gene calls are TRBV20-1 and TRBJ1-1; no reliable D call. V lost 2 bases and J lost 0, with 10 bases in between. Germline V gene data show CDR1 as DFQATT and CDR2 as SNEGSKA (reference sequence). This CDR3 contains 14 residues. CDR3 coding DNA: TGCAGTGCTAGAAATCCTACGGTGAACACTGAAGCTTTCTTT. Translating it yields CSARNPTVNTEAFF.

This chain uses TRBV20-1 with TRBJ2-3; 9 positions agree with TRBD2. CDR3 length: 14 residues. The germline V gene has CDR1 DFQATT and CDR2 SNEGSKA (reference sequence). J was trimmed by 6 bases and V by 4 bases; bases with no gene match: 8. CDR3 sequence reads: CSANPGLATDTQYF. In DNA form, the CDR3 reads TGCAGTGCTAACCCAGGACTAGCGACCGATACGCAGTATTTT.